These 6 T cell receptor beta chains were sequenced from one sample in a study of blood T cells in healthy people across ages. Alongside a J-beta primer mix, a sample-barcoded 5' primer served in a second PCR lasting about 7 to 11 cycles. Each CDR3 protein is one row after TCRdb ran MiXCR on the 5' RACE reads. The data show hundreds of thousands of distinct CDR3 sequences, around 21% seen once. The source material was blood. All receptors come from a man between 65 and 79 years old in good health.

V is TRBV6-4 and J is TRBJ2-5; tentative D call: TRBD2 (5 bases). Trimming took off 0 bases at V and 7 bases at J, with 9 bases between the two ends. Germline loops: CDR1 MRHNA, CDR2 SNTAGT. The CDR3 runs 13 residues. The CDR3 nucleotides are TGTGCCAGCAGTGACTCGATTGGAGGGACCCAGTACTTC. It encodes CASSDSIGGTQYF.

The chain couples TRBV4-3 to TRBJ2-1; no clear D. Trimming left V 0 bases short and J 4 bases short, with 7 bases between. Germline loops: CDR1 LGHNA, CDR2 YSLEER. This CDR3 comprises 14 residues. In DNA, the CDR3 is TGCGCCAGCAGCCAAGAAGGGCGATACAATGAGCAGTTCTTC. It codes for CASSQEGRYNEQFF.

Only a few counts were recorded for this clonotype. This sequence may be a read error, since a much larger clone differs from it by one base. DNA of the CDR3: TGCGCCAGCAGCAACCCCTCCTACGAGCAGTACTTC. Its translation is CASSNPSYEQYF. The V call is TRBV5-1, the J call TRBJ2-7; D not resolved. The CDR3 runs 12 residues. Germline V gene lookup returns CDR1 SGHRS and CDR2 YFSETQ. The germline V and J ends were trimmed by 4 bases and 0 bases, with 5 bases remaining between them. The variable domain in full, with the rest retrieved from reference TRBV5-1 and TRBJ2-7, is KAGVTQTPRYLIKTRGQQVTLSCSPISGHRSVSWYQQTPGQGLQFLFEYFSETQRNKGNFPGRFSGRQFSNSRSEMNVSTLELGDSALYLCASSNPSYEQYFGPGTRLTVT.

This clonotype was picked up one time. The chain links TRBV7-3 to TRBJ2-1; perhaps TRBD1 as D (5 bases). Germline lookup yields CDR1 SGHTA and CDR2 FQGTGA. There are 16 residues in the CDR3. The germline V and J ends were trimmed by 3 bases and 1 base, with 13 bases remaining between them. CDR3 loop: CASSFKGPGSYNEQFF. In DNA, the CDR3 is TGTGCCAGCAGCTTTAAGGGGCCCGGGTCCTACAATGAGCAGTTCTTC.

This clonotype occurred a few times. In DNA form, the CDR3 reads TGTGCCAGCAGCCAAGATGAAAGGTTCGGGGGAAGAGATACGCAGTATTTT. Amino acids: CASSQDERFGGRDTQYF. The chain carries TRBV3-1 and TRBJ2-3, with D possibly being TRBD2 (6 bases). The CDR3 consists of 17 residues. Between the trimmed V and J ends, which lost 0 bases and 5 bases, there was a span of 18 bases. Germline V gene data show CDR1 as LGHDT and CDR2 as YNNKEL (reference sequence).

This chain links TRBV15 with TRBJ1-1; 10 bases are shared with TRBD1. The V and J ends lost 0 bases and 10 bases, in that order; junction bases with no gene match: 2. This CDR3 contains 13 residues. Germline V gene data show CDR1 as LNHNV and CDR2 as YYDKDF (reference sequence). The CDR3 DNA sequence: TGTGCCACCAGCAGAGATGGGACAGGGGTAGCTTTCTTT. This sequence encodes CATSRDGTGVAFF.